This paragraph covers one T cell receptor (beta chain) sequence. Its antigen is still unknown. These data belong to a study of T cell responses to AZD1222 COVID-19 vaccine. Study-wide results and caveats: Females made up more of the donors, who were largely white British, and clonal diversity may have come out too low. The study found Spike-specific TCR breadth and depth rose after two AZD1222 doses. Repertoire sampling was restricted to post-peak T cell response timepoints.

The protocol was immunoSEQ multiplex PCR, while the TCRdb copy is restricted to in-frame clones and leaves out a portion. The top ten clones hold over 4% of a sample with under 150,000 clones, 75% to 85% of them seen once. The CDR3 consists of 14 residues. Looked up from germline, CDR1 is LNHDA and CDR2 is SQIVND (reference sequence). The V gene lost 4 bases and the J gene lost 5 bases, with 14 bases spanning the gap. Sequencing used peripheral blood, obtained on day 0 of MenACWY control vaccination. This chain uses TRBV19 with TRBJ1-1; tentative D call: TRBD1 (5 bases). The clonotype comes from an adult in good health. The CDR3 reads CASSTDRGGTEAFF. The CDR3 DNA is TGTGCCAGTAGTACAGATCGGGGGGGGACTGAAGCTTTCTTT.